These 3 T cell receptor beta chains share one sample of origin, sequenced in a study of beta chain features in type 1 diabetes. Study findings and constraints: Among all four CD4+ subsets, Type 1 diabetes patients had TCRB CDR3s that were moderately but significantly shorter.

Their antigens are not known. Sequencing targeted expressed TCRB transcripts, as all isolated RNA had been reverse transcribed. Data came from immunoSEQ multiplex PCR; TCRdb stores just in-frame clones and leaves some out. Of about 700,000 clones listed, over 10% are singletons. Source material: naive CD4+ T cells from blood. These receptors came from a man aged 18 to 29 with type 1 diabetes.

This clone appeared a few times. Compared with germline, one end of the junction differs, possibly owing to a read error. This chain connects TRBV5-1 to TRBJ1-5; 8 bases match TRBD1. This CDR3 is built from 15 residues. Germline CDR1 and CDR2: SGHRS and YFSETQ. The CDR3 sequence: CASSLTGASDQPQHF. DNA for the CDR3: TGCGCCAGCAGCCTGACAGGGGCTAGCGATCAGCCCCAGCATTTT. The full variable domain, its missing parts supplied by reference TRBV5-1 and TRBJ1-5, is KAGVTQTPRYLIKTRGQQVTLSCSPISGHRSVSWYQQTPGQGLQFLFEYFSETQRNKGNFPGRFSGRQFSNSRSEMNVSTLELGDSALYLCASSLTGASDQPQHFGDGTRLSIL.

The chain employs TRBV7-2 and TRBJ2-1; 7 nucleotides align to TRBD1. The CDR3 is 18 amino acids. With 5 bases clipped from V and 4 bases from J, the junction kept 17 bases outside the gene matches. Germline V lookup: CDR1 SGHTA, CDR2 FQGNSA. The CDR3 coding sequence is TGTGCCAGCAGCCCCTCCGGCCAGGGGGTAATAACGTACAATGAGCAGTTCTTC. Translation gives CASSPSGQGVITYNEQFF.

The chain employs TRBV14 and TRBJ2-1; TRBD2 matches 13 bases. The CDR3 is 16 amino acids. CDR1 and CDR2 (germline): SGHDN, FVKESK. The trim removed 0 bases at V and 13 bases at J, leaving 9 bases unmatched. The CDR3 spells CASSQDGGLAGSLQFF. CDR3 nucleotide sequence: TGTGCCAGCAGCCAAGACGGGGGACTAGCGGGGAGTCTTCAGTTCTTC.